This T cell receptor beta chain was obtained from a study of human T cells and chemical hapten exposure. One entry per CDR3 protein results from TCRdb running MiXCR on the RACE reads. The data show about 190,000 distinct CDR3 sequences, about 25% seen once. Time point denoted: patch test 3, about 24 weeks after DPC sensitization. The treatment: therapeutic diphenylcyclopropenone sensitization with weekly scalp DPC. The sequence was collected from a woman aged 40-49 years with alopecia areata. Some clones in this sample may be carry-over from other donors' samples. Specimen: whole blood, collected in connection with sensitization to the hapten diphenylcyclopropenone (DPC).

CDR3 in DNA: TGTGCCACCAGCAGAGCGAGACAGGGGCTCACAGATACGCAGTATTTT. It is translated as CATSRARQGLTDTQYF. This chain joins TRBV15 and TRBJ2-3, with 8 bases aligning to TRBD1. This CDR3 region has 16 residues. V dropped 1 base and J dropped 2; count of bases not matched to a gene: 5. CDR1 is LNHNV, CDR2 YYDKDF, per germline (reference sequence).